The clone carrying this T cell receptor beta chain was counted only a few times. This entry belongs to a study of T cells after yellow fever vaccination. CDR1 and CDR2 (germline): KGHSH, LQKENI. With V trimmed by 4 bases and J by 4 bases, 7 bases remained unmatched. The CDR3 is made up of 14 amino acids. Production of TCR cDNA was by 5'RACE template switching, which also added a universal primer site and UMIs. TCRdb called the 5' RACE reads again in MiXCR, with one record for every CDR3 protein. The data show approximately 300,000 distinct CDR3 sequences, 6.8% seen once. This sequence joins TRBV18 and TRBJ2-7, with 7 positions matching TRBD1. The material was PBMCs, obtained about 41 days after the first yellow fever vaccination. The TCR was taken from a man aged 18 to 29 who received the YFV17D yellow fever vaccine. The chain's CDR3 is CASSRAGTAYEQYV. The CDR3 coding sequence is TGTGCCAGCTCACGTGCCGGGACAGCTTACGAGCAGTACGTC.